Given below is one TCR beta chain in context. What it recognizes is unknown. These data belong to a study of OX40 agonist ivuxolimab in advanced cancers. As for the study in general: Patients were roughly 83% male with ages about 23 to 90, mean 60. Partial responses were observed in three patients, of whom one had hepatocellular carcinoma and two had cutaneous melanoma. Study-wide results and limits: Among T cells, CD8+ cells averaged more expanded clones than CD4+ cells. Several nonresponders also turned out to have low normalized T-cell clonal expansion.

The assay was immunoSEQ multiplex PCR, and TCRdb's table has in-frame clones only and misses some. The table includes tens of thousands of clones, 91% detected once. Germline CDR1 is LGHNA and CDR2 is YSLEER. The CDR3 has 16 residues. Trimming removed 0 bases from V and 5 bases from J, with 14 bases in between. The receptor comes from an adult with an advanced solid tumor such as melanoma, head and neck, liver or kidney cancer. The sample here was CD4+ or CD8+ T cells sorted from blood, taken in a trial of the OX40 agonist ivuxolimab. The chain is built from TRBV4-3 and TRBJ2-1; no firm D call. CDR3 nucleotides: TGCGCCAGCAGCCAAGATCCCCCCTCGGTTGACAATGAGCAGTTCTTC. Residues: CASSQDPPSVDNEQFF.